This T cell receptor beta chain originates from a study of blood T cells in healthy people across ages. The germline CDR1 and CDR2 sequences are DFQATT and SNEGSKA (reference sequence). CDR3 size: 14 residues. The V gene lost 6 bases and the J gene lost 11 bases, with 25 bases spanning the gap. Remarks on this clonotype: Antigen specificity is unknown.

The use of a sample-barcoded 5' primer and a J-beta primer mix characterized a second PCR of about 7 to 12 cycles. In TCRdb, the 5' RACE reads were re-called with MiXCR into one record per CDR3 protein. This sample has 1.2 million to 1.5 million distinct CDR3 sequences, with roughly 40% found just once. Ranging in age from about 6 to 100, the donors were healthy Caucasian individuals from Russia. The study's findings and limits: PBMCs left unsorted prevented a conclusive naive versus antigen-experienced comparison.

The receptor comes from a woman younger than 30 in good health. Material for sequencing was blood. The chain combines TRBV20-1 with TRBJ2-5; tentatively, D is TRBD2 (6 bases). CDR3 region: CSAQRRDFPLEQYF. Here the CDR3 DNA reads TGCAGTGCCCAAAGGAGGGACTTTCCCCTGGAGCAGTACTTC.